This TCR beta chain was sequenced in a study of blood T cell repertoires in COVID-19. Measured with immunoSEQ multiplex PCR; TCRdb has only the in-frame clones, and not every one. The sample has around 230,000 clones, about 91% seen once. Germline CDR1 and CDR2: SGHAT and FQNNGV. V was pared by 2 bases and J by 2 bases, with 3 bases between. The CDR3 runs to 12 residues. In terms of age and location, participants ranged from about 18 to 89 years and lived in about two dozen US areas. Specimen: PBMCs or T cells enriched from blood (not recorded which). The source is a woman between 40 and 55 years old with acute COVID-19. V usage is TRBV11-2 and J usage is TRBJ1-2; D not resolved. The CDR3 sequence is CASSLLNYGYTF. The CDR3 DNA sequence: TGTGCCAGCAGCTTACTGAACTATGGCTACACCTTC.